This T cell receptor beta chain comes out of a study of long-term antiretroviral therapy in people with HIV. On this clone: Antigen: not known.

Every single participant having HIV got treatment inside the United States. General study results and limits: Diversity measured after ART increased yet remained under transplant donor controls. All blood samples came from the years 2004 to 2017, possibly under older ART regimens. Across all time points, the repertoire was dominated by clones that expanded before ART.

CDR1 is SGHTA, CDR2 FQGNSA, per germline. V lost 5 bases and J lost 4, with 3 bases in between. The CDR3 runs 11 residues. An immunoSEQ assay, version v3.0, was performed at survey level. Assay used: immunoSEQ multiplex PCR; TCRdb lists only in-frame clones, some missing. The table records around 40,000 clones, roughly 90% of them present only once. Sequences were derived from unsorted PBMCs, sampled just before starting antiretroviral therapy. The source is a woman between 18 and 29 years old with HIV. The genes are TRBV7-2 and TRBJ1-3; D is unresolved. CDR3 sequence: CASSRGNTIYF. The CDR3 region has the DNA TGTGCCAGCAGCCGAGGAAACACCATATATTTT.